These 22 T cell receptor beta chains were all obtained from the same sample, sequenced in a study of T cells in Graves' hyperthyroidism and ophthalmopathy. Amplification of TCR beta CDR3 regions was performed using RNA transcripts as template. The HTBI primer set served for first-round RT-PCR of the TCR CDR3. TCRdb reprocessed the multiplex PCR reads with MiXCR, giving one entry per CDR3 protein. The top ten hold about 7% of the sample, which has some 560,000 distinct CDR3 sequences, more than 15% seen once. The material sequenced was blood. The receptors originated from a woman aged 25-40 years with Graves' hyperthyroidism.

Ten or more counts support this clonotype. The chain uses TRBV6-2 or TRBV6-3 and TRBJ2-1; 13 bases are a match to TRBD2. CDR3 length: 16 residues. Trimming cost V 4 bases and J 6 bases; bases outside gene matches: 6. Germline-derived CDR1 and CDR2 are MNHEY and SVGEGT. CDR3 region: CASSFTSGRAGNEQFF. CDR3 nucleotide sequence: TGTGCCAGCAGTTTTACTAGCGGGAGGGCCGGCAATGAGCAGTTCTTC.

The J gene is TRBJ2-2, the V gene TRBV4-1; 7 bases fit TRBD2. Germline-derived CDR1 and CDR2 are MGHRA and YSYEKL. J was trimmed by 4 bases and V by 4 bases; bases with no gene match: 9. The CDR3 runs 16 residues. The CDR3 nucleotides read TGCGCCAGCAGCCGCGCGGGGGTAGCGGCCACCGGGGAGCTGTTTTTT. As protein: CASSRAGVAATGELFF.

The chain joins TRBV4-2 to TRBJ2-3; the D is unclear. The CDR3 consists of 13 residues. From germline, CDR1 is LGHNA and CDR2 YNFKEQ. V gave up 1 base and J gave up 8 bases, with 10 bases separating them. The CDR3, as DNA: TGTGCCAGCAGCCAAGGTCTCCCGCCTACGCAGTATTTT. As protein: CASSQGLPPTQYF.

This clonotype was detected many times. The chain links TRBV29-1 to TRBJ2-1; tentative D call: TRBD2 (5 bases). The CDR3 consists of 12 residues. Germline V lookup: CDR1 SQVTM, CDR2 ANQGSEA. V lost 5 bases to trimming and J lost 4 bases, with 9 bases between them. The CDR3 DNA reads TGCAGCGTTAGCCGGGGATACAATGAGCAGTTCTTC. It yields the protein CSVSRGYNEQFF.

The chain's CDR3 is CAWSRQGSGELFF. The CDR3 DNA sequence: TGTGCCTGGAGCCGACAGGGTTCGGGGGAGCTGTTTTTT. The J gene is TRBJ2-2, the V gene TRBV30; 7 nucleotides agree with TRBD1. CDR1 is GTSNPN, CDR2 SVGIG, per germline (reference sequence). V lost 3 bases and J lost 8; bases outside the gene matches: 6. The CDR3 sequence is 13 residues long.

In this sample, this clonotype turned up many times. V and J are TRBV7-2 and TRBJ2-3; D gene uncertain. Germline CDR1 and CDR2: SGHTA and FQGNSA. This CDR3 spans 15 amino acids. V dropped 1 base and J dropped 2 bases, with 10 bases sitting between them. CDR3 bases: TGTGCCAGCAGCTTAGAAGGGTTCCACACAGATACGCAGTATTTT. Protein: CASSLEGFHTDTQYF. The whole variable domain, remainder taken from reference TRBV7-2 and TRBJ2-3, is GAGVSQSPSNKVTEKGKDVELRCDPISGHTALYWYRQSLGQGLEFLIYFQGNSAPDKSGLPSDRFSAERTGGSVSTLTIQRTQQEDSAVYLCASSLEGFHTDTQYFGPGTRLTVL.

The chain is built from TRBV10-2 and TRBJ2-7; 11 nucleotides align to TRBD2. J lost 0 bases, V lost 2 bases, and 3 bases had no gene match. Germline CDR1 is WSHSY and CDR2 is SAAADI. The CDR3 contains 16 residues. The CDR3 DNA reads TGCGCCAGCAGTGAGCCAACTAGCGGGAGCTCCTACGAGCAGTACTTC. Protein product: CASSEPTSGSSYEQYF.

A few counts support this clonotype. A much bigger clone sits one base away, suggesting this may be a read error. The rearrangement links TRBV5-1 to TRBJ2-7; 7 bases align to TRBD1. The junction had 11 bases not matched to a gene; V was cut back by 7 bases and J by 7 bases. CDR3 length: 13 residues. Germline assignment: CDR1 SGHRS and CDR2 YFSETQ. The DNA of the CDR3 is TGCGCCAGCCGGACCGACAGGGCTCAGGAGCAGTACTTC. The encoded protein is CASRTDRAQEQYF. The full variable domain, with the rest looked up from reference TRBV5-1 and TRBJ2-7, is KAGVTQTPRYLIKTRGQQVTLSCSPISGHRSVSWYQQTPGQGLQFLFEYFSETQRNKGNFPGRFSGRQFSNSRSEMNVSTLELGDSALYLCASRTDRAQEQYFGPGTRLTVT.

The V call is TRBV19, the J call TRBJ2-2; 8 bases agree with TRBD2. The CDR3 covers 14 residues. CDR1 is LNHDA, CDR2 SQIVND, per germline (reference sequence). Unmatched junction bases numbered 6, after V lost 9 bases and J lost 3 bases. In nucleotides, the CDR3 is TGTGCCAGCCAGACTAGCGTATACACCGGGGAGCTGTTTTTT. Amino acids: CASQTSVYTGELFF. Complete variable domain (other parts from reference TRBV19 and TRBJ2-2): DGGITQSPKYLFRKEGQNVTLSCEQNLNHDAMYWYRQDPGQGLRLIYYSQIVNDFQKGDIAEGYSVSREKKESFPLTVTSAQKNPTAFYLCASQTSVYTGELFFGEGSRLTVL.

The rearrangement links TRBV5-1 to TRBJ2-1; TRBD2 matches 11 bases. The CDR3 has 13 residues. Germline trimming cut 4 bases from V and 8 bases from J; bases unmatched to any gene: 2. Germline values: CDR1 SGHRS, CDR2 YFSETQ. CDR3 loop: CASSVAGGDEQFF. CDR3 DNA sequence: TGCGCCAGCAGCGTAGCGGGAGGGGATGAGCAGTTCTTC.

The sample holds many counts of this clonotype. The genes are TRBV20-1 and TRBJ2-5; weak D call: TRBD1 (5 bases). The length of the CDR3 is 13 residues. V lost 4 bases to trimming and J lost 0 bases, with 9 bases between them. Looked up from germline, CDR1 is DFQATT and CDR2 is SNEGSKA (reference sequence). The DNA for the CDR3 is TGCAGTGCTAATCCAGGGAACCAAGAGACCCAGTACTTC. Protein: CSANPGNQETQYF.

The chain employs TRBV7-9 and TRBJ1-5; D unresolved. The length of the CDR3 is 12 residues. Germline V gene lookup returns CDR1 SEHNR and CDR2 FQNEAQ (reference sequence). The germline V and J ends were trimmed by 3 bases and 4 bases, with 4 bases remaining between them. The CDR3 bases are TGTGCCAGCAGCTTCGTTAATCAGCCCCAGCATTTT. It encodes CASSFVNQPQHF. Variable domain in full (rest from reference TRBV7-9 and TRBJ1-5): DTGVSQNPRHKITKRGQNVTFRCDPISEHNRLYWYRQTLGQGPEFLTYFQNEAQLEKSRLLSDRFSAERPKGSFSTLEIQRTEQGDSAMYLCASSFVNQPQHFGDGTRLSIL.

A note on this clonotype: One end of the junction fails to match germline, which may point to a read error. The chain recombines TRBV27 with TRBJ2-1, with 15 bases matching TRBD2. The CDR3 extends over 18 amino acids. The germline CDR1 and CDR2 sequences are MNHEY and SMNVEV (reference sequence). The CDR3 DNA reads TGTGCCGGCAGTCCGGGACTAGCGGGAGGAAGCTCCTACAATGAGCAGTTCTTC. This sequence encodes CAGSPGLAGGSSYNEQFF.

This chain joins TRBV28 and TRBJ2-5, with TRBD2 identical over 9 bases. This CDR3 is 16 amino acids long. The ends lost 1 base at V and 7 bases at J; junction bases unmatched: 10. CDR1 MDHEN and CDR2 SYDVKM come from the germline V gene. CDR3 in amino acids: CASSLSLAGKRGTQYF. For the CDR3, the DNA is TGTGCCAGCAGTTTATCTCTAGCGGGAAAGCGAGGGACCCAGTACTTC.

This clonotype occurred many times. The chain combines TRBV11-2 with TRBJ2-7, with TRBD2 matching 11 bases. This CDR3 is 22 amino acids long. With V trimmed by 1 base and J by 3 bases, 23 bases remained unmatched. Germline V lookup: CDR1 SGHAT, CDR2 FQNNGV. The CDR3, as DNA: TGTGCCAGCAGCTTAGGGGGCAGGGGGCCTAGCGGGAGGTCCAAGCTTCACTACGAGCAGTACTTC. Translating gives CASSLGGRGPSGRSKLHYEQYF.

This clonotype appeared many times. The chain employs TRBV7-9 and TRBJ1-1; D unresolved. The length of the CDR3 is 13 residues. Germline V CDR1 and CDR2: SEHNR, FQNEAQ (reference sequence). V lost 3 bases and J lost 2, with 7 bases in between. The CDR3 nucleotides are TGTGCCAGCAGCTTTTCTCCAAACACTGAAGCTTTCTTT. Protein: CASSFSPNTEAFF.

The rearrangement joins TRBV19 to TRBJ1-2, with a possible D match to TRBD1 (5 bases). This CDR3 has 14 residues. In germline, CDR1 is LNHDA, CDR2 SQIVND (reference sequence). The V gene lost 8 bases and the J gene lost 4 bases, with 17 bases spanning the gap. The CDR3: CASLPTAFFYGYTF. The CDR3 DNA is TGTGCCAGTCTTCCGACAGCATTCTTCTATGGCTACACCTTC.

This clonotype occurred many times. V usage is TRBV5-1 and J usage is TRBJ1-1, with 7 bases fitting TRBD1. The CDR3 sequence is 14 residues long. Germline values: CDR1 SGHRS, CDR2 YFSETQ. J was trimmed by 5 bases and V by 0 bases; bases with no gene match: 4. CDR3 region: CASSLAGGSTEAFF. CDR3 nucleotide sequence: TGCGCCAGCAGCTTGGCAGGGGGTAGTACTGAAGCTTTCTTT.

This clonotype was counted a few times. The CDR3: CASSQSGGGYNSPLHF. The CDR3 coding sequence is TGTGCCAGCAGCCAGAGCGGGGGGGGCTATAATTCACCCCTCCACTTT. The V call is TRBV7-9, the J call TRBJ1-6, with TRBD1 as a possible D gene (5 bases). V lost 5 bases and J 3 bases, leaving 14 bases between the germline ends. CDR1 is SEHNR, CDR2 FQNEAQ, per germline (reference sequence). This CDR3 is built from 16 residues.

This clonotype was seen ten or more times. J is TRBJ2-1 and V is TRBV5-1; a weak D match, TRBD2 (6 bases). The V and J ends lost 0 bases and 8 bases respectively, with 12 bases between them. The CDR3 contains 14 residues. The germline V gene encodes CDR1 SGHRS and CDR2 YFSETQ. The CDR3 DNA is TGCGCCAGCAGCTTGGATCGCGGGGTCGATGAGCAGTTCTTC. Translated: CASSLDRGVDEQFF.

This clonotype was counted between two and nine times. This chain connects TRBV7-3 to TRBJ2-7, with D possibly called TRBD1 or TRBD2 (6 bases each). Trimming took 1 base from V and 7 from J, leaving 17 bases between them. The CDR3 contains 15 residues. The germline V gene encodes CDR1 SGHTA and CDR2 FQGTGA. CDR3 residues: CASSLMGTGTMEQYF. The CDR3 nucleotides are TGTGCCAGCAGCTTAATGGGGACTGGGACAATGGAGCAGTACTTC.

This clonotype was found many times. The CDR3 region is CASSVGQETQYF. Here the CDR3 DNA reads TGTGCCAGCAGCGTTGGCCAAGAGACCCAGTACTTC. The rearrangement uses TRBV9 and TRBJ2-5; the D is unclear. The CDR3 loop spans 12 amino acids. Trimming removed 2 bases at V and 1 base at J, with 3 bases between. CDR1 and CDR2 (germline): SGDLS, YYNGEE.